This TCR beta chain was identified during a study of blood T cell repertoires in COVID-19. For the study at large: In Cohort 3, a recovered donor had either two negative PCRs, clearance, or symptom resolution. COVID-19 samples from acute and convalescent phases originated in the United States, Italy and Spain.

In the study's own analysis: It was from reference gene primer amplification that nucleated cell counts were estimated. Clones were read by immunoSEQ multiplex PCR, and TCRdb kept only the in-frame ones, dropping some. That table furnishes V, J and clone size, whereas the DNA furnished D and trimming. The table records approximately 360,000 clones, over 75% of them present only once. With V trimmed by 4 bases and J by 2 bases, 9 bases remained unmatched. The germline CDR1 and CDR2 sequences are SGDLS and YYNGEE. This CDR3 is 16 amino acids long. J is TRBJ1-3 and V is TRBV9; 7 positions match TRBD1. This clonotype was obtained from a man aged 35 to 55 in a cohort exposed to, infected with or recovered from COVID-19 (not recorded which). The sequencing input was PBMCs or T cells enriched from blood (not recorded which). The CDR3 DNA reads TGTGCCAGCAGCCGACATGACAGGGAAGCTGGAAACACCATATATTTT. It translates to CASSRHDREAGNTIYF. The full variable domain, rest sourced from reference TRBV9 and TRBJ1-3, is DSGVTQTPKHLITATGQRVTLRCSPRSGDLSVYWYQQSLDQGLQFLIQYYNGEERAKGNILERFSAQQFPDLHSELNLSSLELGDSALYFCASSRHDREAGNTIYFGEGSWLTVV.